This T cell receptor (beta chain) was captured by sequencing in a study of cytomegalovirus exposure and HLA in healthy donors. In regard to this clone: What it recognizes is unknown.

Regarding the study as a whole: A later analysis reportedly found fewer N-insertions in an Asian-associated ancestry cluster than the roughly 680-donor mean. Prior analysis indicated that the majority of TCR beta V segments exhibited productivity approximately 90% or approximately 30% of the time. Within a later analysis, the majority of CMV-associated TCR beta chains appeared HLA-restricted.

Primers for the PCR totalled 60 Vbeta and 13 Jbeta. TCRdb's table, derived via immunoSEQ multiplex PCR, lists solely in-frame clones and lacks some. Seen here are more than 85,000 clones, roughly three fifths observed once, and the top ten hold 4.5% to 5%. The CDR3 covers 15 residues. Trimming removed 0 bases from V and 2 bases from J, with 8 bases in between. CDR1 is SNHLY and CDR2 is FYNNEI in the germline V gene. The chain uses TRBV2 and TRBJ1-5, with TRBD1 as a possible D gene (5 bases). This clonotype originated in a human donor in good health. Source material: PBMCs. CDR3 amino acids: CASSEAQGGNQPQHF. CDR3 DNA sequence: TGTGCCAGCAGTGAAGCGCAAGGGGGCAATCAGCCCCAGCATTTT.